This T cell receptor beta chain was identified during a study of Graves' ophthalmopathy and Graves' hyperthyroidism. General study points: Most expanded thyroid clonotypes above 0.001 frequency also appeared in blood.

RNA transcripts served as template for amplifying TCR beta CDR3 sequences. Second-round multiplex PCR followed a first-round RT-PCR using HTBI primers. TCRdb called the multiplex PCR reads again in MiXCR, with one record for every CDR3 protein. The sample has roughly 400,000 distinct CDR3 sequences; approximately 15% are singletons. This clonotype has at least ten counts. The antigen is not known. There are 15 residues in the CDR3. The ends were cut back, 2 bases at V and 3 bases at J, with 15 bases in the middle. CDR1 and CDR2 from the germline V gene are SGHRS and YFSETQ. The genes are TRBV5-1 and TRBJ2-7; D is unresolved. The specimen was peripheral blood. The source is a woman younger than 30 with stable Graves' hyperthyroidism. CDR3: CASSLITRSSYEQYF. In DNA, the CDR3 is TGCGCCAGCAGCTTAATCACCCGATCCAGCTACGAGCAGTACTTC.